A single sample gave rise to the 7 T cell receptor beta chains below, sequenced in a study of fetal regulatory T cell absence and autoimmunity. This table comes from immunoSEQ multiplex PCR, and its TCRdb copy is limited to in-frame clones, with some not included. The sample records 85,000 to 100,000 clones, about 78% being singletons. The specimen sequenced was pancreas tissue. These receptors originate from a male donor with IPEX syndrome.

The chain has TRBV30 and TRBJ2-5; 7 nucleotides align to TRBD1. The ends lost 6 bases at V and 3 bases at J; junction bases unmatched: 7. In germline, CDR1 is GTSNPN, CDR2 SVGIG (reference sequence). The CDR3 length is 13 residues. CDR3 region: CACHRGREETQYF. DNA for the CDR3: TGTGCCTGCCACAGGGGACGGGAAGAGACCCAGTACTTC.

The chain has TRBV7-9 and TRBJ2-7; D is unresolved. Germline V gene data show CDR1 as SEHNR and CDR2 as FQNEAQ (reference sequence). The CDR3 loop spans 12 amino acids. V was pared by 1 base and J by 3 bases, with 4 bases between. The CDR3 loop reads CASSLGYYEQYF. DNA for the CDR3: TGTGCCAGCAGCTTAGGCTACTACGAGCAGTACTTC.

The CDR3 coding sequence is TGTGCCAGCACCCGGGTCCCCCAGGATGGCTATGGCTACACCTTC. Protein product: CASTRVPQDGYGYTF. V gene TRBV21-1 combines with J gene TRBJ1-2. TRBV21-1 represents a pseudogene. CDR3 length equals 15 residues.

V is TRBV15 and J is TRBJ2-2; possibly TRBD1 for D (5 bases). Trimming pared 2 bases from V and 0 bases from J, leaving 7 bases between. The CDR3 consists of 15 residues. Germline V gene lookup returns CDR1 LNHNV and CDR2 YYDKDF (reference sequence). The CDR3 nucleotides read TGTGCCACCAGCAGAAGACAGACGAACACCGGGGAGCTGTTTTTT. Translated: CATSRRQTNTGELFF.

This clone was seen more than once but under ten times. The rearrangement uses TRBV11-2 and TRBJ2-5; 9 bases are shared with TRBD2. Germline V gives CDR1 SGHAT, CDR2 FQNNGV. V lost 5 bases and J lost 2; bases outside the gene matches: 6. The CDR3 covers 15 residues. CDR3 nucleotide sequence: TGTGCCAGCAGCCCCTCTAGCGGGGTTCAAGAGACCCAGTACTTC. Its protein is CASSPSSGVQETQYF. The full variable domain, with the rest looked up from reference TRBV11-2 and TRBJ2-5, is EAGVAQSPRYKIIEKRQSVAFWCNPISGHATLYWYQQILGQGPKLLIQFQNNGVVDDSQLPKDRFSAERLKGVDSTLKIQPAKLEDSAVYLCASSPSSGVQETQYFGPGTRLLVL.

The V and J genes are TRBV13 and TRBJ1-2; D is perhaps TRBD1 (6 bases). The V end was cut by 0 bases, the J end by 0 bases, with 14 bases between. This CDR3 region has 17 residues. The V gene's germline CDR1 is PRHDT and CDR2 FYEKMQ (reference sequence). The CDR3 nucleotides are TGTGCCAGCAGCTTAGGCGGCAGGGGAGCTTCTAACTATGGCTACACCTTC. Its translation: CASSLGGRGASNYGYTF.

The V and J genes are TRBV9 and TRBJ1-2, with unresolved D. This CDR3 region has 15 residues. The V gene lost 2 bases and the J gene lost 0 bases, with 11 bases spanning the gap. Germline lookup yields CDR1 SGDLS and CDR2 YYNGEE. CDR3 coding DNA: TGTGCCAGCAGCGTGTCGTATCCCCCTAACTATGGCTACACCTTC. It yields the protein CASSVSYPPNYGYTF.